These T cell receptor beta chains were read from a single sample in a study of T cells in localized non-small cell lung cancer. Generated by immunoSEQ multiplex PCR, the TCRdb table keeps only in-frame clones and is missing some. The table records fewer than 95,000 clones, about nine tenths of them present only once. Sequenced here: PBMCs, sampled before any cancer treatment. Every receptor here comes from a woman aged 40-70 years with stage II squamous cell lung carcinoma. Both conserved end residues are part of each CDR3. Each record gives: CDR3 length, clone size, D gene, J gene, V gene, CDR3 protein, CDR3 DNA. The D gene is left open where the match is weak. Clone size appears in some rows only: once, few, many, or a class for an expanded clone.

13 - - TRBJ1-2 TRBV4-1 CASSFAQGNGYTF TGCGCCAGCAGCTTCGCCCAGGGCAACGGCTACACCTTC
14 - - TRBJ1-1 TRBV19 CASSKVGGYNEAFF TGTGCCAGTAGTAAGGTGGGTGGATACAATGAAGCTTTCTTT
15 - TRBD2 TRBJ2-5 TRBV5-1 CASSRGSVGGETQYF TGCGCCAGCAGCAGAGGGTCAGTCGGGGGGGAGACCCAGTACTTC
17 - TRBD2 TRBJ2-1 TRBV19 CASRVAGGHSSYNEQFF TGTGCCAGTAGGGTGGCGGGAGGGCATTCTAGCTACAATGAGCAGTTCTTC
15 - TRBD1 TRBJ2-7 TRBV11-2 CASSAGTGVWYEQYF TGTGCCAGCAGCGCCGGGACAGGGGTCTGGTACGAGCAGTACTTC
14 - TRBD2 TRBJ2-3 TRBV5-4 CASSLRLAGDTQYF TGTGCCAGCAGCTTGAGACTAGCGGGAGATACGCAGTATTTT
14 - - TRBJ1-1 TRBV14 CASSPRTANTEAFF TGTGCCAGCAGCCCCCGGACAGCGAACACTGAAGCTTTCTTT
13 - - TRBJ2-3 TRBV29-1 CSVELRTAYTQYF TGCAGCGTGGAATTACGGACAGCATATACGCAGTATTTT
15 once TRBD2 TRBJ2-7 TRBV29-1 CSVEFTAGGPTEQYF TGCAGCGTTGAGTTTACAGCGGGAGGGCCCACCGAGCAGTACTTC
14 - - TRBJ1-5 TRBV4-1 CASSRGRWGQPQHF TGCGCCAGCAGCCGGGGACGGTGGGGCCAGCCCCAGCATTTT
15 - - TRBJ1-2 TRBV5-1 CASSLGQPSNYGYTF TGCGCCAGCAGCTTGGGTCAGCCCTCTAACTATGGCTACACCTTC
14 - - TRBJ2-2 TRBV30 CAWSGGSFTGELFF TGTGCCTGGAGCGGGGGTTCCTTCACCGGGGAGCTGTTTTTT
11 - - TRBJ1-1 TRBV18 CASSPREEAFF TGTGCCAGCTCACCACGAGAGGAAGCTTTCTTT
14 - - TRBJ2-1 TRBV4-1 CASSPGETYNEQFF TGCGCCAGCAGCCCGGGCGAAACTTACAATGAGCAGTTCTTC
12 - - TRBJ2-7 TRBV18 CASSSNGYEQYF TGTGCCAGCTCAAGTAACGGGTACGAGCAGTACTTC
13 - - TRBJ1-5 TRBV15 CATNDRSNQPQHF TGTGCCACCAACGACAGGAGCAATCAGCCCCAGCATTTT
15 - - TRBJ1-1 TRBV18 CASSPGDKGNTEAFF TGTGCCAGCTCACCGGGGGACAAGGGGAACACTGAAGCTTTCTTT
16 few TRBD1 TRBJ2-1 TRBV4-1 CASSDPLRQGHGEQFF TGCGCCAGCTCGGATCCTCTGAGACAGGGGCACGGTGAGCAGTTCTTC
15 - - TRBJ1-1 TRBV30 CAWSPTSPGGTEAFF TGTGCCTGGAGTCCCACCTCCCCGGGGGGCACTGAAGCTTTCTTT
14 - TRBD1 TRBJ2-7 TRBV9 CASSVGDRGIEQYF TGTGCCAGCAGCGTAGGGGACAGGGGGATCGAGCAGTACTTC
15 - - TRBJ1-5 TRBV12-5 CASGLVVGEGQPQHF TGTGCTAGTGGTTTGGTAGTTGGGGAGGGACAGCCCCAGCATTTT
15 - - TRBJ1-2 TRBV5-1 CASSLSPMFTYGYTF TGCGCCAGCAGCTTGAGCCCAATGTTTACCTATGGCTACACCTTC
13 - - TRBJ2-6 TRBV6-5 CASRDSGANVLTF TGTGCCAGCAGGGACTCTGGGGCCAACGTCCTGACTTTC
13 few TRBD2 TRBJ2-2 TRBV2 CATGTRFGGELFF TGTGCCACCGGGACTAGGTTTGGCGGGGAGCTGTTTTTT
11 - - TRBJ1-2 TRBV14 CASSPMTGYTF TGTGCCAGCAGCCCTATGACGGGCTACACCTTC
14 - - TRBJ1-4 TRBV25-1 CASSESTGATKLFF TGTGCCAGCAGTGAATCCACAGGAGCAACAAAACTGTTTTTT
14 - - TRBJ2-1 TRBV9 CASSVGYRVNEQFF TGTGCCAGCAGCGTAGGATACAGGGTTAATGAGCAGTTCTTC
19 once - TRBJ2-7 TRBV6-1 CASSEARGSGKPEPYEQYF TGTGCCAGCAGTGAAGCGCGAGGATCGGGGAAACCGGAACCTTACGAGCAGTACTTC
13 - TRBD1 TRBJ1-1 TRBV30 CAWSPDRGTEAFF TGTGCCTGGAGTCCCGACAGGGGCACTGAAGCTTTCTTT
16 once TRBD1 TRBJ1-5 TRBV7-6 CASSSRTGAGNQPQHF TGTGCCAGCAGCTCACGTACAGGGGCGGGCAATCAGCCCCAGCATTTT
17 - TRBD2 TRBJ2-3 TRBV5-1 CASSLVSSGIPTDTQYF TGCGCCAGCAGCTTGGTGTCTAGCGGGATACCGACGGATACGCAGTATTTT
14 - - TRBJ2-7 TRBV2 CASSEQGPSYEQYF TGTGCCAGCAGTGAACAGGGGCCTTCCTACGAGCAGTACTTC
16 - - TRBJ1-4 TRBV7-8 CASRSQDRSTNEKLFF TGTGCCAGCAGATCGCAGGACCGTTCAACTAATGAAAAACTGTTTTTT
13 - - TRBJ1-5 TRBV19 CASKRGSNQPQHF TGTGCCAGTAAGCGGGGGAGCAATCAGCCCCAGCATTTT
13 - - TRBJ1-2 TRBV7-9 CASSLKSAGGYTF TGTGCCAGCAGCTTAAAATCGGCCGGGGGCTACACCTTC
13 - - TRBJ2-1 TRBV6-5 CASSTRLGNEQFF TGTGCCAGCAGTACAAGGCTTGGGAATGAGCAGTTCTTC
12 - - TRBJ1-5 TRBV5-5 CASSSPGQPQHF TGTGCCAGCAGCTCCCCAGGGCAGCCCCAGCATTTT
13 - - TRBJ2-2 TRBV11-3 CASSYRDGGELFF TGTGCCAGCAGCTACAGAGATGGCGGGGAGCTGTTTTTT
14 - - TRBJ1-5 TRBV6-5 CASGRGGPNQPQHF TGTGCCAGCGGTCGAGGGGGGCCGAATCAGCCCCAGCATTTT
15 - - TRBJ2-1 TRBV5-6 CASSLGSISYNEQFF TGTGCCAGCAGCTTAGGATCGATTTCCTACAATGAGCAGTTCTTC
14 - - TRBJ1-1 TRBV5-1 CASTGLQGDTEAFF TGCGCCAGCACAGGCCTACAAGGGGACACTGAAGCTTTCTTT
15 - TRBD2 TRBJ2-1 TRBV30 CAWSPSAGVKNEQFF TGTGCCTGGAGTCCCTCCGCGGGAGTGAAGAATGAGCAGTTCTTC
17 - - TRBJ1-1 TRBV2 CASSSGALHPMNTEAFF TGTGCCAGCAGTTCAGGGGCACTGCATCCCATGAACACTGAAGCTTTCTTT
15 - TRBD1 TRBJ2-7 TRBV11-2 CASSLDHRGSGEQYF TGTGCCAGCAGCTTAGATCACAGGGGGTCGGGTGAGCAGTACTTC
15 - TRBD1 TRBJ2-5 TRBV5-1 CASSLGTGSKETQYF TGCGCCAGCAGCTTGGGGACAGGGTCTAAAGAGACCCAGTACTTC
15 - - TRBJ1-1 TRBV5-1 CASSLAGHPNTEAFF TGCGCCAGCAGCTTGGCTGGACACCCGAACACTGAAGCTTTCTTT
12 - - TRBJ2-7 TRBV19 CASNNRGYEQYF TGTGCCAGTAATAATCGGGGGTACGAGCAGTACTTC
16 - TRBD2 TRBJ2-5 TRBV29-1 CSVDGSGRAPWVTQYF TGCAGCGTTGACGGGAGCGGGAGGGCCCCATGGGTGACCCAGTACTTC
15 - TRBD2 TRBJ2-1 TRBV19 CASKTSGSSYNEQFF TGTGCCAGTAAAACTAGCGGGAGTTCCTACAATGAGCAGTTCTTC